This TCR beta chain was sequenced during a study of T cell changes during pregnancy in multiple sclerosis. Sequenced by immunoSEQ multiplex PCR; TCRdb stores in-frame clones only, minus some. This table holds tens of thousands of clones, over 85% found once. CDR3 length: 16 residues. Trimming took 1 base from V and 2 from J, leaving 12 bases between them. Germline CDR1 and CDR2: MGHRA and YSYEKL. The sequence derives from a female donor in good health, enrolled as a control in a pregnancy study. This material consisted of peripheral blood, taken after pregnancy. V usage is TRBV4-1 and J usage is TRBJ2-1; D is uncertain. DNA for the CDR3: TGCGCCAGCAGCCAAGGAAGTTTCCAGACCTACAATGAGCAGTTCTTC. Its translation: CASSQGSFQTYNEQFF.